The next 4 T cell receptor beta chains were all read from a single sample in a study of T-cell memory formation after mild COVID-19. From the 5' RACE reads, TCRdb called clonotypes with MiXCR, one entry per CDR3 protein. The sample lists about 38,000 distinct CDR3 sequences, more than 9.5% occurring once. Sequenced: PBMCs or a T cell subset sorted from them (not recorded which). The receptors originated from a man between 18 and 29 years old who had mild COVID-19 (a few samples of this study predate the infection). Cell type and time point are not known.

This clonotype was observed many times. The J gene is TRBJ2-1, the V gene TRBV28; D unresolved. CDR1 is MDHEN and CDR2 is SYDVKM in the germline V gene. The CDR3 spans 12 residues. The V end was cut by 6 bases, the J end by 5 bases, with 8 bases between. In DNA, the CDR3 is TGTGCCAGCAGCCTTTTGAACAATGAGCAGTTCTTC. This codes for CASSLLNNEQFF.

This clonotype was seen many times. CDR3 nucleotides: TGTGCCAGCAGCTTAAGCGGGGGGGCGAACACCGGGGAGCTGTTTTTT. Translated, it gives CASSLSGGANTGELFF. V usage is TRBV7-9 and J usage is TRBJ2-2; 10 bases map to TRBD2. Germline trimming cut 2 bases from V and 0 bases from J; bases unmatched to any gene: 0. The CDR3 totals 16 residues. The germline gives CDR1 SEHNR, CDR2 FQNEAQ (reference sequence).

This clonotype was seen ten or more times. The chain has TRBV7-2 and TRBJ2-7; a weak D match, TRBD2 (6 bases). CDR3 size: 15 residues. Looked up from germline, CDR1 is SGHTA and CDR2 is FQGNSA. V lost 0 bases to trimming and J lost 0 bases, with 9 bases between them. The CDR3 spells CASSLAPGASYEQYV. The DNA of the CDR3 is TGTGCCAGCAGCTTAGCTCCGGGAGCCTCCTACGAGCAGTACGTC.

This clonotype was observed many times. This rearrangement joins TRBV6-1 to TRBJ2-3; 10 nucleotides match TRBD2. This CDR3 is built from 15 residues. CDR1 MNHNS and CDR2 SASEGT come from the germline V gene. V lost 5 bases and J lost 0; bases outside the gene matches: 2. The CDR3 DNA reads as TGTGCCAGCAGTCATAGCGGGGGGAGCACAGATACGCAGTATTTT. It encodes CASSHSGGSTDTQYF.